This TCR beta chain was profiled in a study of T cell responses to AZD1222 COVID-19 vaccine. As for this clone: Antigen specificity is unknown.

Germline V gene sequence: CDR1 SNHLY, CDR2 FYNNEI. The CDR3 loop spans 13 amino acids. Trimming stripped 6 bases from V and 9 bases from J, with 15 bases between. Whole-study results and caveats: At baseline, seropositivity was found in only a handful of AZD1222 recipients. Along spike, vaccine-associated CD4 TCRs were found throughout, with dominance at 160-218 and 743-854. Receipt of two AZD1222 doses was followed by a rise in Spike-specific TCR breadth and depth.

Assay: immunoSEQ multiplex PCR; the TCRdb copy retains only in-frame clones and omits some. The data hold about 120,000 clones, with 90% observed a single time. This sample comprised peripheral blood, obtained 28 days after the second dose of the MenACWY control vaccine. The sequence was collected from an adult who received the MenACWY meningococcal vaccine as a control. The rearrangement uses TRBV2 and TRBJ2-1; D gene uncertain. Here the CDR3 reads CASRRLGFGEQFF. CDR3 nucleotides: TGTGCCAGCAGACGCTTAGGGTTTGGTGAGCAGTTCTTC.